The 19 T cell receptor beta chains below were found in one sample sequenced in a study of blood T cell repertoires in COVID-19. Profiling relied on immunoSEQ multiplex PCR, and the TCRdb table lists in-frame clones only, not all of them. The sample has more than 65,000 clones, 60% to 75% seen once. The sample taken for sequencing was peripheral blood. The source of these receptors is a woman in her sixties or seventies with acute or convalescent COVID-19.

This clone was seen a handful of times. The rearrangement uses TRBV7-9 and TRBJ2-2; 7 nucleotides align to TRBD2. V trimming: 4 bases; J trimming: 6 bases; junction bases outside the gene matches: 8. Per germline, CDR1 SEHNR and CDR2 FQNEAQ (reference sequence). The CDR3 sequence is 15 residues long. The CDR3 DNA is TGTGCCAGCAGCTCACCCCGGGACTATGCCGGGGAGCTGTTTTTT. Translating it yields CASSSPRDYAGELFF.

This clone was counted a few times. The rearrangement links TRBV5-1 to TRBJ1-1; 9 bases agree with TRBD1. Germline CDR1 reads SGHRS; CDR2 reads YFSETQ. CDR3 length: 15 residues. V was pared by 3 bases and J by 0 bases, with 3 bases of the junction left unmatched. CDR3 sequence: CASSSGQGMNTEAFF. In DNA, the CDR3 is TGCGCCAGCAGCTCGGGACAGGGTATGAACACTGAAGCTTTCTTT.

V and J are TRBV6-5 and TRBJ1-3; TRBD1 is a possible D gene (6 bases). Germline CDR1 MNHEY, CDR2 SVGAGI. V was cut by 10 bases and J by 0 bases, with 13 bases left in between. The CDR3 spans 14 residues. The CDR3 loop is CATRRGASGNTIYF. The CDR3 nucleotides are TGTGCCACCAGACGGGGGGCCTCTGGAAACACCATATATTTT.

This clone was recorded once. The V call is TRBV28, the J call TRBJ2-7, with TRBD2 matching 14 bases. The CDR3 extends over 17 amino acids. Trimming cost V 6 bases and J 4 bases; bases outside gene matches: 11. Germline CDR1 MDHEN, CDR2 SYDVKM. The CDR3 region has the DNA TGTGCCAGCAGCGGTTCACCGGGACTAGCGGGAGAATACGAGCAGTACTTC. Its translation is CASSGSPGLAGEYEQYF.

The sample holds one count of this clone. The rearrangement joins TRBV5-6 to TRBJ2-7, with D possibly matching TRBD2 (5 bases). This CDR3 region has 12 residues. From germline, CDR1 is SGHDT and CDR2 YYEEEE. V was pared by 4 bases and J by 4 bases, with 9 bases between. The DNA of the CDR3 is TGTGCCAGCAGCACTCTAGCTTACGAGCAGTACTTC. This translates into CASSTLAYEQYF.

The CDR3 spells CASSLSSLSYNEQFF. The CDR3 nucleotides are TGTGCCAGCAGCCTGAGCTCCCTCTCCTACAATGAGCAGTTCTTC. The chain uses TRBV5-8 and TRBJ2-1; D remains unclear. The CDR3 has 15 residues. V dropped 4 bases and J dropped 0 bases, with 11 bases sitting between them. CDR1 SGHTS and CDR2 YDEGEE come from the germline V gene.

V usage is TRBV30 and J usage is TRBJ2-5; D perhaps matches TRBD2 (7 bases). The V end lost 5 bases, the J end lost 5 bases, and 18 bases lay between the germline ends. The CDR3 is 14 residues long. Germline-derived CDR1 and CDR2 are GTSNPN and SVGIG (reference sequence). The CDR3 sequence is CAWGAGARAETQYF. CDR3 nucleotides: TGTGCCTGGGGGGCGGGGGCGCGGGCCGAGACCCAGTACTTC.

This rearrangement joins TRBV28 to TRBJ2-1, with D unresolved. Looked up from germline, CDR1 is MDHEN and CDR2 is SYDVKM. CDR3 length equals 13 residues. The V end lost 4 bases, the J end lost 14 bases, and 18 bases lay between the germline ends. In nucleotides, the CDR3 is TGTGCCAGCAGTTCGTTGGCTCCCCTAGAGAAGTTCTTC. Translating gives CASSSLAPLEKFF. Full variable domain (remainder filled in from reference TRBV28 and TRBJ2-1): DVKVTQSSRYLVKRTGEKVFLECVQDMDHENMFWYRQDPGLGLRLIYFSYDVKMKEKGDIPEGYSVSREKKERFSLILESASTNQTSMYLCASSSLAPLEKFFGPGTRLTVL.

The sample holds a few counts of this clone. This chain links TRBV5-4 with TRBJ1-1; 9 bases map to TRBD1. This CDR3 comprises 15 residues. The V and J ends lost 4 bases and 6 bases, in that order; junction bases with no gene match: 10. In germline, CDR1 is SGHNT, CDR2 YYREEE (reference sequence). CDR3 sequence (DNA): TGTGCCAGCAGCCCGCCAGGGACAGGGTACGCTGAAGCTTTCTTT. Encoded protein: CASSPPGTGYAEAFF.

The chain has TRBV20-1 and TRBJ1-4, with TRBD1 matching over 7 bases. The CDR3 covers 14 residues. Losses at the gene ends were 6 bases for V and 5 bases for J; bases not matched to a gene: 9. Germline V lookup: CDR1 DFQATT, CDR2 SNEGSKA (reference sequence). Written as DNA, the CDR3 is TGCAGTGCCAGTGGGGACAGCCCAAATGAAAAACTGTTTTTT. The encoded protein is CSASGDSPNEKLFF.

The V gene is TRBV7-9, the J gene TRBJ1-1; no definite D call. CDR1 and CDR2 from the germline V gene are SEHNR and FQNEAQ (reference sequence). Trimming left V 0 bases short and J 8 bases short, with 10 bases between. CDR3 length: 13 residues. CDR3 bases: TGTGCCAGCAGCTTAGCAACCCGGTCCGAAGCTTTCTTT. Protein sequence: CASSLATRSEAFF.

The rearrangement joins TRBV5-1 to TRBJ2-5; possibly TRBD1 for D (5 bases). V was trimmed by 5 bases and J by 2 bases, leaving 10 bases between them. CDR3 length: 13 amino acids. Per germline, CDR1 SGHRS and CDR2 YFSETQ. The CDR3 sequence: CASRRQPQETQYF. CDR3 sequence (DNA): TGCGCCAGCAGAAGACAGCCGCAAGAGACCCAGTACTTC.

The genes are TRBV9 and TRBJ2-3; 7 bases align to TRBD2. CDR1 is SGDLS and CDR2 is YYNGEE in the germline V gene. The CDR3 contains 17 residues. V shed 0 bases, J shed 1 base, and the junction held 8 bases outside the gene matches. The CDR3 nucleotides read TGTGCCAGCAGCGTAGGAAGTGGCGGGAGCCGCACAGATACGCAGTATTTT. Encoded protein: CASSVGSGGSRTDTQYF. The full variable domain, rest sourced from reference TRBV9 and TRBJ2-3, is DSGVTQTPKHLITATGQRVTLRCSPRSGDLSVYWYQQSLDQGLQFLIQYYNGEERAKGNILERFSAQQFPDLHSELNLSSLELGDSALYFCASSVGSGGSRTDTQYFGPGTRLTVL.

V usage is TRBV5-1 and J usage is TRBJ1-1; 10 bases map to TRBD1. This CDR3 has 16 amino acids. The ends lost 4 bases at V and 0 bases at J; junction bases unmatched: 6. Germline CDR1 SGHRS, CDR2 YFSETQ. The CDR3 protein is CASSPAGTGVNTEAFF. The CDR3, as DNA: TGCGCCAGCAGCCCGGCCGGGACAGGGGTGAACACTGAAGCTTTCTTT.

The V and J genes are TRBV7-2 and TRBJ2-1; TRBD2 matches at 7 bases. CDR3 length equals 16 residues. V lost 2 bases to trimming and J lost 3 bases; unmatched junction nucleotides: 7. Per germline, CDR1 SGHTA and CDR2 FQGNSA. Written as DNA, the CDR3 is TGTGCCAGCAGCTTATCTGCGGGAGCTTACTACAATGAGCAGTTCTTC. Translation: CASSLSAGAYYNEQFF.

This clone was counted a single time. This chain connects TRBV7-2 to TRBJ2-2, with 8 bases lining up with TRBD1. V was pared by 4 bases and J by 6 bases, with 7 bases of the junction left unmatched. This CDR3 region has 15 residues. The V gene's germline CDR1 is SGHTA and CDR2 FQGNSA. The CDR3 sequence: CASSSGQGLAGELFF. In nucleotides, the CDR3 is TGTGCCAGCAGCTCCGGACAGGGCTTGGCCGGGGAGCTGTTTTTT. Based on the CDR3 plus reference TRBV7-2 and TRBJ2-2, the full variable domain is GAGVSQSPSNKVTEKGKDVELRCDPISGHTALYWYRQSLGQGLEFLIYFQGNSAPDKSGLPSDRFSAERTGGSVSTLTIQRTQQEDSAVYLCASSSGQGLAGELFFGEGSRLTVL.

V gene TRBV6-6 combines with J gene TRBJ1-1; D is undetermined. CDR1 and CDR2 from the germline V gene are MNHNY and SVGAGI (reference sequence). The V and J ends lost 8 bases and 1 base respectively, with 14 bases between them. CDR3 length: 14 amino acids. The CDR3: CASVLGRTNTEAFF. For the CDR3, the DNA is TGTGCCAGCGTCCTGGGGAGGACGAACACTGAAGCTTTCTTT.

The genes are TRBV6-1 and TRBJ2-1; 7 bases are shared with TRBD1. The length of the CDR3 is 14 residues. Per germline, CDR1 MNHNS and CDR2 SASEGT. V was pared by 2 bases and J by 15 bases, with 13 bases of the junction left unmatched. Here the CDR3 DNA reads TGTGCCAGCAGTGAAATGAGAGGGGGCGCAGGGCCGTTCTTC. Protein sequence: CASSEMRGGAGPFF.

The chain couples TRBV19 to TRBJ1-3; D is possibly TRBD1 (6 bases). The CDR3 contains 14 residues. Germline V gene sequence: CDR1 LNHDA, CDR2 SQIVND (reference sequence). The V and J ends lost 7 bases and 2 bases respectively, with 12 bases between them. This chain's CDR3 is CASTKGVPGNTIYF. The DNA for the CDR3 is TGTGCCAGTACCAAGGGGGTCCCTGGAAACACCATATATTTT.